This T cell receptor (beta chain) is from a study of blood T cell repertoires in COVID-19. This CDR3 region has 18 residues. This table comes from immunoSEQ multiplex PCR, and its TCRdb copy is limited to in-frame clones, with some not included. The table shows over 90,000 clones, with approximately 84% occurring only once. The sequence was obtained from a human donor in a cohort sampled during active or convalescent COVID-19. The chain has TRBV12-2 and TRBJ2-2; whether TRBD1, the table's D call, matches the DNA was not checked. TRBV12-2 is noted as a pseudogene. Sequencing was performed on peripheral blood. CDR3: CASRSLSLQGVNTGELFF. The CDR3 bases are TGTGCAAGTCGCTCGCTTTCCTTACAGGGCGTCAACACCGGGGAGCTGTTTTTT.